The sequence of this T cell receptor (beta chain) was determined in a study of T cell repertoires in cytomegalovirus infection. TCRdb analysed the reads with MiXCR anew, one entry per CDR3 protein. The sample records about 740,000 distinct CDR3 sequences, roughly 36% being singletons. This clonotype was counted a few times. This receptor was obtained from a human donor in good health (CMV status not recorded). Some clones in this sample may be carry-over from other donors' samples. Sequencing was performed on PBMCs.

CDR3 region: CASGGGYEQFF. The DNA for the CDR3 is TGTGCCAGCGGAGGGGGCTATGAGCAGTTCTTC. The chain employs TRBV12-3 or TRBV12-4 and TRBJ2-1, with D maybe TRBD1 (7 bases). Trimming took off 8 bases at V and 8 bases at J, with 10 bases between the two ends. The CDR3 is made up of 11 amino acids.